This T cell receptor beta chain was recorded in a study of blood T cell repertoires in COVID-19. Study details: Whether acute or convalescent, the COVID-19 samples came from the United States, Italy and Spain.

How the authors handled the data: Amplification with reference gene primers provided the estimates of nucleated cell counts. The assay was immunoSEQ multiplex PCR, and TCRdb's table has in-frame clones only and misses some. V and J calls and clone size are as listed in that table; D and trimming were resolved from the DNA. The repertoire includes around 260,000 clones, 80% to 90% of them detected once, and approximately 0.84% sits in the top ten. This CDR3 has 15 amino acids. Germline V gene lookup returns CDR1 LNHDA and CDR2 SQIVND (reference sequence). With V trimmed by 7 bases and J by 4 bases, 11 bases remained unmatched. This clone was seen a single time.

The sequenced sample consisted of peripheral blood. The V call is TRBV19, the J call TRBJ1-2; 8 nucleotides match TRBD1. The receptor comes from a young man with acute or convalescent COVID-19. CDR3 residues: CASKFRQGSIYGYTF. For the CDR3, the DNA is TGTGCCAGTAAGTTTCGACAGGGGTCAATCTATGGCTACACCTTC.